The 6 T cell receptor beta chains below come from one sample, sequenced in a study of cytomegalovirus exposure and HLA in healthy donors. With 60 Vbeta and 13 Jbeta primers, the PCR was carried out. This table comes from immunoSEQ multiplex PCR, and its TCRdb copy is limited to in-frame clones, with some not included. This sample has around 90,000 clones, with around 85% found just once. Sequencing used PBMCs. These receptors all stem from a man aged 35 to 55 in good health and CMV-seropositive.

As DNA, the CDR3 is TGTGCCAGCAGCCGCAATTTAGCGGGAGGCAACTACGAGCAGTACTTC. Amino acids: CASSRNLAGGNYEQYF. The chain employs TRBV4-2 and TRBJ2-7, with 10 bases that match TRBD2. The V gene end was trimmed by 4 bases and the J gene end by 3 bases; junction bases not matched to a gene: 9. The CDR3 sequence is 16 residues long. Looked up from germline, CDR1 is LGHNA and CDR2 is YNFKEQ.

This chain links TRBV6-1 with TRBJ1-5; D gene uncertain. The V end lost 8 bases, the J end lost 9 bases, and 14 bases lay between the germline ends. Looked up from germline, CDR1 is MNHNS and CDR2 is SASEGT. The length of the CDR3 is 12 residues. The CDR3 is CASGRRPSPQHF. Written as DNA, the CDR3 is TGTGCCAGCGGCAGGCGCCCGTCGCCCCAGCATTTT.

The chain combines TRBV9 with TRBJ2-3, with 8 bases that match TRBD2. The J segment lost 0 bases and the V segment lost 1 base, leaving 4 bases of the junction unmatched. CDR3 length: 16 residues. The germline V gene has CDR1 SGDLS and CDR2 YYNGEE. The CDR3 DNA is TGTGCCAGCAGCGTATCCCCTAGCGGGAGCACAGATACGCAGTATTTT. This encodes CASSVSPSGSTDTQYF.

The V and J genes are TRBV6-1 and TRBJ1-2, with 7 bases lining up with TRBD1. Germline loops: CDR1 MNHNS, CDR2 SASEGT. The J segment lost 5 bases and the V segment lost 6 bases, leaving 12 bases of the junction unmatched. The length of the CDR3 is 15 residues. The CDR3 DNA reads TGTGCCAGCAGGAGAAGACAGGGTATAAAATATGGCTACACCTTC. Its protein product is CASRRRQGIKYGYTF.

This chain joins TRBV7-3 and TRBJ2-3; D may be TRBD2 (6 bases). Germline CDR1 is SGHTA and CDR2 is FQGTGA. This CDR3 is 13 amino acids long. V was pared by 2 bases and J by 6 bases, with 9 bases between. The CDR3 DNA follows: TGTGCCAGCAGCTTACAGGGAGGTGATACGCAGTATTTT. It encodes CASSLQGGDTQYF. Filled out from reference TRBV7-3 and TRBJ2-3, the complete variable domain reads GAGVSQTPSNKVTEKGKYVELRCDPISGHTALYWYRQSLGQGPEFLIYFQGTGAADDSGLPNDRFFAVRPEGSVSTLKIQRTERGDSAVYLCASSLQGGDTQYFGPGTRLTVL.

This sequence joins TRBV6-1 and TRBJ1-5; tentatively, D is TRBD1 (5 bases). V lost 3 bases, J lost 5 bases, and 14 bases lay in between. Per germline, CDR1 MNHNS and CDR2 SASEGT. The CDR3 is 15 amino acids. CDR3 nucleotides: TGTGCCAGCAGTGAGCCCGGGGGTGGTCATCAGCCCCAGCATTTT. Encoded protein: CASSEPGGGHQPQHF.